Following are 27 T cell receptor beta chains from one sample sequenced in a study of identifying expanded T cells in peripheral blood. The assay was immunoSEQ multiplex PCR, and TCRdb's table has in-frame clones only and misses some. The data show roughly 75,000 clones, 90% seen once. Sequences were obtained from blood. The receptors come from a person aged 18 to 75 in good health.

The rearrangement links TRBV5-1 to TRBJ2-2; weak D call: TRBD1 (5 bases). V was shortened by 1 base and J by 6 bases, with 13 bases between the two germline ends. Germline V lookup: CDR1 SGHRS, CDR2 YFSETQ. The CDR3 is 15 amino acids. The CDR3 region is CASSLNRAGSGELFF. The CDR3 DNA follows: TGCGCCAGCAGCTTGAATAGGGCAGGGTCCGGGGAGCTGTTTTTT. Together with reference TRBV5-1 and TRBJ2-2, the CDR3 gives the full variable domain: KAGVTQTPRYLIKTRGQQVTLSCSPISGHRSVSWYQQTPGQGLQFLFEYFSETQRNKGNFPGRFSGRQFSNSRSEMNVSTLELGDSALYLCASSLNRAGSGELFFGEGSRLTVL.

This clone was counted a few times. The chain employs TRBV5-4 and TRBJ2-7; 10 bases match TRBD2. This CDR3 has 14 residues. From germline, CDR1 is SGHNT and CDR2 YYREEE (reference sequence). The J segment lost 7 bases and the V segment lost 3 bases, leaving 7 bases of the junction unmatched. The CDR3: CASSWTSGVDEQYF. In DNA form, the CDR3 reads TGTGCCAGCAGCTGGACTAGCGGTGTAGATGAGCAGTACTTC.

The V gene is TRBV30, the J gene TRBJ1-2, with 8 bases aligning to TRBD1. CDR1 is GTSNPN and CDR2 is SVGIG in the germline V gene (reference sequence). Trimming at V came to 3 bases and at J to 6 bases, leaving 6 bases not matched to a gene. The CDR3 sequence is 13 residues long. CDR3 bases: TGTGCCTGGAGGCCAGGGGGCAGGGATGGCTACACCTTC. This encodes CAWRPGGRDGYTF.

This chain links TRBV18 with TRBJ2-5, with 9 bases that match TRBD1. CDR1 and CDR2 from the germline V gene are KGHSH and LQKENI. There are 16 residues in the CDR3. Trimming removed 3 bases from V and 2 bases from J; junction bases left unmatched: 7. CDR3 nucleotides: TGTGCCAGCTCACCGTTTACAGGGGGCGGGCAAGAGACCCAGTACTTC. As protein: CASSPFTGGGQETQYF. The variable domain in full, completed from reference TRBV18 and TRBJ2-5, reads NAGVMQNPRHLVRRRGQEARLRCSPMKGHSHVYWYRQLPEEGLKFMVYLQKENIIDESGMPKERFSAEFPKEGPSILRIQQVVRGDSAAYFCASSPFTGGGQETQYFGPGTRLLVL.

This clone appeared a single time. V and J are TRBV2 and TRBJ1-2; perhaps TRBD1 as D (5 bases). V was cut by 4 bases and J by 6 bases, with 12 bases left in between. Germline CDR1 is SNHLY and CDR2 is FYNNEI. The CDR3 totals 13 residues. CDR3 bases: TGTGCCAGCAGTGGGGAGAACAGGCATGGCTACACCTTC. Translating it yields CASSGENRHGYTF.

The CDR3 coding sequence is TGTGCCAGCAGCCAAGATGGGGGGGGGCGACTTGGCACTGAAGCTTTCTTT. Protein product: CASSQDGGGRLGTEAFF. This chain connects TRBV4-2 to TRBJ1-1, with a tentative D call TRBD1 (6 bases). The CDR3 has 17 amino acids. The germline V gene has CDR1 LGHNA and CDR2 YNFKEQ. The V and J ends lost 0 bases and 4 bases respectively, with 18 bases between them.

CDR3 sequence reads: CASSLGGGLNTEAFF. CDR3 nucleotides: TGTGCCAGCAGCTTGGGAGGGGGGCTGAACACTGAAGCTTTCTTT. V is TRBV7-9 and J is TRBJ1-1, with a possible D match to TRBD1 (6 bases). The CDR3 spans 15 residues. Germline V gene lookup returns CDR1 SEHNR and CDR2 FQNEAQ (reference sequence). Trimming removed 3 bases from V and 0 bases from J, with 11 bases in between.

The chain recombines TRBV7-2 with TRBJ2-5, with D uncertain. The length of the CDR3 is 14 residues. Per germline, CDR1 SGHTA and CDR2 FQGNSA. Trimming removed 8 bases at V and 2 bases at J, with 15 bases between. This CDR3 is CASSGEVRQETQYF. The CDR3, as DNA: TGTGCCAGCTCGGGCGAGGTGCGACAAGAGACCCAGTACTTC.

This chain links TRBV10-3 with TRBJ2-7; D is undetermined. V shed 4 bases and J shed 12 bases, with 13 bases lying between them. The CDR3 loop spans 11 amino acids. Germline values: CDR1 ENHRY, CDR2 SYGVKD. The CDR3 here is CAISGKGLWYF. The CDR3, as DNA: TGTGCCATCAGTGGAAAAGGATTGTGGTACTTC.

The V gene is TRBV7-8, the J gene TRBJ2-1, with a possible D match to TRBD2 (7 bases). Germline CDR1 reads SGHVS; CDR2 reads FQNEAQ. CDR3 length: 14 amino acids. The V end was cut by 3 bases, the J end by 8 bases, with 14 bases between. The CDR3 nucleotides read TGTGCCAGCAGCTTGTCTAGGGGGAGGGATGAGCAGTTCTTC. Translation gives CASSLSRGRDEQFF.

This clone was seen a few times. The chain is built from TRBV2 and TRBJ1-6; the D is unclear. This CDR3 region has 15 residues. Trimming pared 3 bases from V and 5 bases from J, leaving 11 bases between. Germline values: CDR1 SNHLY, CDR2 FYNNEI. CDR3 loop: CASSDLASNNSPLHF. CDR3 nucleotide sequence: TGTGCCAGCAGTGACTTGGCAAGCAATAATTCACCCCTCCACTTT. Variable domain in full (rest from reference TRBV2 and TRBJ1-6): EPEVTQTPSHQVTQMGQEVILRCVPISNHLYFYWYRQILGQKVEFLVSFYNNEISEKSEIFDDQFSVERPDGSNFTLKIRSTKLEDSAMYFCASSDLASNNSPLHFGNGTRLTVT.

This sequence joins TRBV5-4 and TRBJ2-2; 7 nucleotides agree with TRBD2. Germline CDR1 is SGHNT and CDR2 is YYREEE (reference sequence). The junction had 6 bases not matched to a gene; V was cut back by 4 bases and J by 0 bases. The CDR3 spans 16 residues. The DNA of the CDR3 is TGTGCCAGCAGCCTAGAGCGGGGATCGAACACCGGGGAGCTGTTTTTT. Its translation: CASSLERGSNTGELFF.

This chain joins TRBV5-6 and TRBJ2-3; 10 bases agree with TRBD2. V trimming: 4 bases; J trimming: 2 bases; junction bases outside the gene matches: 13. CDR3 length: 18 residues. Per germline, CDR1 SGHDT and CDR2 YYEEEE. CDR3 nucleotides: TGTGCCAGCAGCCGCGGGCTAGCGGGGGCCCCCTCCACAGATACGCAGTATTTT. It codes for CASSRGLAGAPSTDTQYF.

The chain uses TRBV4-2 and TRBJ2-3; D unresolved. Trimming cost V 3 bases and J 4 bases, with 11 bases left between them. This CDR3 contains 14 residues. Germline V CDR1 and CDR2: LGHNA, YNFKEQ. CDR3 loop: CASSQGREADTQYF. The CDR3 DNA reads as TGTGCCAGCAGCCAGGGTCGTGAGGCAGATACGCAGTATTTT.

The V and J genes are TRBV4-3 and TRBJ1-2; D gene unclear. Between the trimmed V and J ends, which lost 0 bases and 4 bases, there was a span of 9 bases. From germline, CDR1 is LGHNA and CDR2 YSLEER. CDR3 size: 14 residues. DNA of the CDR3: TGCGCCAGCAGCCAAGATCGGGCGGTCTATGGCTACACCTTC. This sequence encodes CASSQDRAVYGYTF.

The genes are TRBV4-3 and TRBJ1-1; D is ambiguous. CDR1 and CDR2 from the germline V gene are LGHNA and YSLEER. The CDR3 covers 15 residues. Trimming shortened V by 1 base and J by 4 bases, and 13 bases separated the two germline ends. The CDR3 is CASSQGYRTVTEAFF. CDR3 nucleotides: TGCGCCAGCAGCCAAGGGTATCGGACGGTCACTGAAGCTTTCTTT.

V usage is TRBV7-8 and J usage is TRBJ1-1, with a possible D match to TRBD1 (6 bases). CDR3 length: 13 amino acids. Germline V gene data show CDR1 as SGHVS and CDR2 as FQNEAQ. Trimming removed 4 bases at V and 5 bases at J, with 11 bases between. CDR3 nucleotides: TGTGCCAGCAGCTCTTACAGGGAAACTGAAGCTTTCTTT. Translated, it gives CASSSYRETEAFF.

V is TRBV2 and J is TRBJ2-1, with 10 bases matching TRBD2. After removal of 7 bases from V and 7 bases from J, the junction contained 16 bases not matched to a gene. Germline V gives CDR1 SNHLY, CDR2 FYNNEI. The CDR3 has 17 residues. CDR3 coding DNA: TGTGCCAGCACTAGGGGCGGTGAGCGGGAGGGGCGGAATGAGCAGTTCTTC. It codes for CASTRGGEREGRNEQFF.

The gene calls are TRBV19 and TRBJ1-6; no definite D call. Trimming took 3 bases from V and 7 from J, leaving 19 bases between them. CDR3 length: 17 residues. Germline CDR1 LNHDA, CDR2 SQIVND (reference sequence). The CDR3 bases are TGTGCCAGTAGTATCGTCATCGCCCTCGGTGAGAATTCACCCCTCCACTTT. It is translated as CASSIVIALGENSPLHF. Based on the CDR3 plus reference TRBV19 and TRBJ1-6, the full variable domain is DGGITQSPKYLFRKEGQNVTLSCEQNLNHDAMYWYRQDPGQGLRLIYYSQIVNDFQKGDIAEGYSVSREKKESFPLTVTSAQKNPTAFYLCASSIVIALGENSPLHFGNGTRLTVT.

J is TRBJ2-1 and V is TRBV28; D possibly corresponds to TRBD2 (6 bases). Germline loops: CDR1 MDHEN, CDR2 SYDVKM. V was cut by 7 bases and J by 0 bases, with 16 bases left in between. The CDR3 is 16 residues long. The CDR3 region is CASTQGGVSSYNEQFF. The CDR3 nucleotides read TGTGCCAGCACCCAGGGCGGGGTCAGCTCCTACAATGAGCAGTTCTTC.

This clone has just one count. The chain has TRBV7-2 and TRBJ2-1; D is undetermined. Germline V CDR1 and CDR2: SGHTA, FQGNSA. The CDR3 covers 15 residues. Trimming pared 0 bases from V and 0 bases from J, leaving 6 bases between. The CDR3 sequence is CASSLAVSSYNEQFF. CDR3 DNA sequence: TGTGCCAGCAGCTTAGCTGTGAGCTCCTACAATGAGCAGTTCTTC.

The V gene is TRBV18, the J gene TRBJ2-7, with 8 bases lining up with TRBD1. After removal of 3 bases from V and 3 bases from J, the junction contained 7 bases not matched to a gene. This CDR3 is built from 15 residues. Germline values: CDR1 KGHSH, CDR2 LQKENI. In nucleotides, the CDR3 is TGTGCCAGCTCACCTCGACAGGGGAGTGTCTACGAGCAGTACTTC. Its translation is CASSPRQGSVYEQYF.

The chain couples TRBV20-1 to TRBJ2-7; no clear D. V was shortened by 4 bases and J by 3 bases, with 7 bases between the two germline ends. The CDR3 consists of 11 residues. Germline CDR1 DFQATT, CDR2 SNEGSKA (reference sequence). CDR3: CSANLNYEQYF. CDR3 nucleotide sequence: TGCAGTGCTAACCTAAACTACGAGCAGTACTTC.

Of note for this clone: Sequence at one end of the junction differs from germline and may be a read error. The chain is built from TRBV28 and TRBJ2-7; D may be TRBD1 (5 bases). The CDR3 is 14 residues long. Looked up from germline, CDR1 is MDHEN and CDR2 is SYDVKM. CDR3 bases: TGTGCCAGCAGTTCTAGGGGCGGAGCCTACAAGCAGTACTTC. It translates to CASSSRGGAYKQYF.

This chain connects TRBV28 to TRBJ1-2; D is possibly TRBD1 (6 bases). The CDR3 consists of 13 residues. Germline lookup yields CDR1 MDHEN and CDR2 SYDVKM. V lost 7 bases, J lost 8 bases, and 17 bases lay in between. CDR3: CASTTWGGRGYTF. The CDR3 nucleotides are TGTGCCAGCACTACCTGGGGGGGGCGAGGCTACACCTTC.

This clone was detected only a few times. V gene TRBV28 combines with J gene TRBJ1-2; 7 nucleotides line up with TRBD1. J gave up 3 bases and V 5 bases, and 3 bases lay outside the gene matches. Germline V gene lookup returns CDR1 MDHEN and CDR2 SYDVKM. The CDR3 has 13 residues. CDR3 in DNA: TGTGCCAGCAGTCCCGGGACAGACTATGGCTACACCTTC. Translating it yields CASSPGTDYGYTF.

J is TRBJ2-7 and V is TRBV10-3, with TRBD2 matching over 11 bases. The CDR3 extends over 17 amino acids. CDR1 is ENHRY, CDR2 SYGVKD, per germline. With V trimmed by 3 bases and J by 3 bases, 10 bases remained unmatched. The CDR3 DNA reads as TGTGCCATCAGTGATTCTACTAGCGGGAGCGGAAACTACGAGCAGTACTTC. Translating it yields CAISDSTSGSGNYEQYF.